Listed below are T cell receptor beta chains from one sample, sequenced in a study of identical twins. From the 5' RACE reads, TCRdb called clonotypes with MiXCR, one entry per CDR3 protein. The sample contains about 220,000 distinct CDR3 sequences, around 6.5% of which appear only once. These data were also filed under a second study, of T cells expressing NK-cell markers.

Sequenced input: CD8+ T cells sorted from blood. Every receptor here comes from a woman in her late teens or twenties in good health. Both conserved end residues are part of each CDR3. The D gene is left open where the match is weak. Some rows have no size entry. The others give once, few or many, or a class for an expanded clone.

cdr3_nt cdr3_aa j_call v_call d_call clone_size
TGTGCCAGCAGTACCACATCCCTTAGCGGGAGAGGAGGCGGGGAGCTGTTTTTT CASSTTSLSGRGGGELFF TRBJ2-2 TRBV27 TRBD2 many
TGTGCCAGCAGCGAATATACGTTCGGGATCGTATTAGGAAACACCATATATTTT CASSEYTFGIVLGNTIYF TRBJ1-3 TRBV6-1 NA NA
TGCGCCAGCAGCTGGGGACAGAGCTCTGGAAACACCATATATTTT CASSWGQSSGNTIYF TRBJ1-3 TRBV5-1 TRBD1 many
TGTGCCAGCGGTCCAGGACTAGCGCGAGGTACAGATACGCAGTATTTT CASGPGLARGTDTQYF TRBJ2-3 TRBV27 TRBD2 NA
TGCAGTGCTAGATTAAGGGGGGGGACTGAAGCTTTCTTT CSARLRGGTEAFF TRBJ1-1 TRBV20-1 NA few
TGTGCCAGCAGCCCCGTTGCGCTTCGGACCTACGAGCAGTACTTC CASSPVALRTYEQYF TRBJ2-7 TRBV5-6 NA NA
TGTGCCAGCAGCCAAGTTCACGGGCCTGGAGAGCAGTTCTTC CASSQVHGPGEQFF TRBJ2-1 TRBV14 NA NA
TGTGCCAGCAGCTCAGGAATCTCCTACAATGAGCAGTTCTTC CASSSGISYNEQFF TRBJ2-1 TRBV6-1 NA few
TGCAGCGTTGAAGATGGTGAGGCGGGCGGGGAGCTGTTTTTT CSVEDGEAGGELFF TRBJ2-2 TRBV29-1 NA few
TGTGCCAGCAGCTCTACCCCGTTCGTTTATGGCTACACCTTC CASSSTPFVYGYTF TRBJ1-2 TRBV7-9 NA few
TGTGCCAGCACCTCAGGGTCAAGCTCCTACGAGCAGTACTTC CASTSGSSSYEQYF TRBJ2-7 TRBV7-9 NA NA
TGTGCCAGCAGTTTACGGTCTAGGGACACTGAAGCTTTCTTT CASSLRSRDTEAFF TRBJ1-1 TRBV12-3/TRBV12-4 NA many
TGTGCCAGCAGTTTTTGGGCTCAACAGCCCCAGCATTTT CASSFWAQQPQHF TRBJ1-5 TRBV12-3/TRBV12-4 NA few
TGTGCCAGCAGCTTCACCGCCGAGCAGTACTTC CASSFTAEQYF TRBJ2-7 TRBV7-9 NA few
TGTGCCAGTAGTCCCCTTCCCTTAGATACGCAGTATTTT CASSPLPLDTQYF TRBJ2-3 TRBV19 NA NA
TGTGCCAGCTCACCCGCGGGACAGGACGCTCGTGAGCAGTTCTTC CASSPAGQDAREQFF TRBJ2-1 TRBV18 TRBD1 many
TGTGCCAGCTCACGCGGACTAGCGGCATCCTACGAGCAGTACTTC CASSRGLAASYEQYF TRBJ2-7 TRBV18 TRBD2 NA
TGCAGTGCTACAGGACTAGCGGCAATCACAGATACGCAGTATTTT CSATGLAAITDTQYF TRBJ2-3 TRBV20-1 TRBD2 few
TGTGCCAGCGGTGGGACAGGGGATTGGTCACCCCTCCACTTT CASGGTGDWSPLHF TRBJ1-6 TRBV12-3/TRBV12-4 TRBD1 NA
TGCGCCAGCAGTGAGTCCGGCGAGCAGTTCTTC CASSESGEQFF TRBJ2-1 TRBV10-2 NA few
TGTGCCAGCAGTTTTTGGACCCAGGGGATGGAGACCCAGTACTTC CASSFWTQGMETQYF TRBJ2-5 TRBV12-3/TRBV12-4 NA NA
TGCAGTGGCCGGGACAGGGCTGGGGAGCTGTTTTTT CSGRDRAGELFF TRBJ2-2 TRBV20-1 TRBD1 NA
TGTGCCAGCAGCTGGGATGGCGGGACTAGCGACAATGAGCAGTTCTTC CASSWDGGTSDNEQFF TRBJ2-1 TRBV3-1 TRBD2 few
TGTGCCAGCAGTTACGACAGAGAGACCGGGGAGCTGTTTTTT CASSYDRETGELFF TRBJ2-2 TRBV6-2/TRBV6-3 NA many
TGTGCCAGCACTACCCTCACAATTCCGTCACCTGGGGCCAACGTCCTGACTTTC CASTTLTIPSPGANVLTF TRBJ2-6 TRBV12-3/TRBV12-4 NA many
TGTGCCAGCAGTTTGGGACAGCAAACAGATACGCAGTATTTT CASSLGQQTDTQYF TRBJ2-3 TRBV27 TRBD1 NA
TGTGCCAGCAGCTCGACGGGGTATAGCAATCAGCCCCAGCATTTT CASSSTGYSNQPQHF TRBJ1-5 TRBV5-6 NA NA
TGCGCCAGCAGCCAGGGCGGAGAAAGCTCTGGGGCCAACGTCCTGACTTTC CASSQGGESSGANVLTF TRBJ2-6 TRBV4-3 NA NA
TGTGCCAGCAGTGAAGATTCTAGCGGGGCCTACGAGCAGTACTTC CASSEDSSGAYEQYF TRBJ2-7 TRBV6-1 TRBD2 NA
TGTGCCAGCAGCTCTCGACAGCCCTACGAGCAGTACTTC CASSSRQPYEQYF TRBJ2-7 TRBV11-2 NA NA
TGCGCCAGCAGCCAAGAGAGGCAGGACTCCCGGACCGCCGGGGAGCTGTTTTTT CASSQERQDSRTAGELFF TRBJ2-2 TRBV4-3 NA few
TGTGCCAGTAGCTTTTTCGGGAACACCGGGGAGCTGTTTTTT CASSFFGNTGELFF TRBJ2-2 TRBV19 NA few
TGTGCCAGCAGTTACACCCCCCCCGGGGGCAGCACAGATACGCAGTATTTT CASSYTPPGGSTDTQYF TRBJ2-3 TRBV6-5 NA NA
TGCAGCGTCCCCCGAGACAGGTTCTATGGCTACACCTTC CSVPRDRFYGYTF TRBJ1-2 TRBV29-1 NA NA
TGTGCCAGCAGGGGACTAGTCGATGAGCAGTTCTTC CASRGLVDEQFF TRBJ2-1 TRBV6-2/TRBV6-3 TRBD2 few
TGTGCCAGCAGAAAACAGGGCCAAGAGACCCAGTACTTC CASRKQGQETQYF TRBJ2-5 TRBV28 NA many
TGTGCCAGCAGCCCACGACCTCGGGATACGCAGTATTTT CASSPRPRDTQYF TRBJ2-3 TRBV5-4 NA NA
TGTGCCAGCAGCCAAGATAGCGGGACAGGGTTCAATGAGCAGTTCTTC CASSQDSGTGFNEQFF TRBJ2-1 TRBV4-2 NA many
TGTGCCAGCAGCTTGTGGGGGAGGGGACGCGATGAGCAGTTCTTC CASSLWGRGRDEQFF TRBJ2-1 TRBV7-9 TRBD2 NA
TGTGCCAGCAGTTACTCTGGGACAGGGACGAGTGAGCAGTTCTTC CASSYSGTGTSEQFF TRBJ2-1 TRBV6-5 TRBD1 few
TGTGCCAGCAGCGTAGGGCCTAGCGGGCGCCACACCGGGGAGCTGTTTTTT CASSVGPSGRHTGELFF TRBJ2-2 TRBV9 TRBD2 NA
TGTGCCACGGGGCTGTTCTCTTGGGCAGATACGCAGTATTTT CATGLFSWADTQYF TRBJ2-3 TRBV15 NA few
TGTGCCAGCAGCGTAGGGTATAGCACTGAAGCTTTCTTT CASSVGYSTEAFF TRBJ1-1 TRBV9 NA many
TGTGCCAGCTCACCATTACAATCTGAAGCTTTCTTT CASSPLQSEAFF TRBJ1-1 TRBV18 NA NA
TGTGCTAGCAGTCCTAGCGGGGGGAAACAAGATACGCAGTATTTT CASSPSGGKQDTQYF TRBJ2-3 TRBV7-7 TRBD2 few